This T cell receptor (beta chain) emerged from a study of blood T cell repertoires in COVID-19. Whole-study context: COVID-19 samples, acute and convalescent, were from the United States, Italy and Spain. From T cells, B-cell-depleted T cells, or PBMCs came the material, which was cDNA or gDNA.

This clone came up once. As processed by the authors: Reference gene primers were amplified, and this amplification served to estimate nucleated cell counts. The data were produced by immunoSEQ multiplex PCR, yet TCRdb's version contains in-frame clones alone and is incomplete. V, J and clone size derive from that table, while D and trimming were established from the DNA sequence. The sample includes almost 70,000 clones, roughly 80% of them seen just once. V was pared by 3 bases and J by 5 bases, with 17 bases between. The CDR3 has 17 amino acids. Germline CDR1 is KGHSH and CDR2 is LQKENI. Sequenced input: peripheral blood. This sequence joins TRBV18 and TRBJ1-6, with D uncertain. The TCR was taken from a man aged 60 to 69 with acute or convalescent COVID-19. The CDR3 sequence: CASSPQVVREHNSPLHF. CDR3 in DNA: TGTGCCAGCTCACCGCAGGTTGTGAGGGAACATAATTCACCCCTCCACTTT.